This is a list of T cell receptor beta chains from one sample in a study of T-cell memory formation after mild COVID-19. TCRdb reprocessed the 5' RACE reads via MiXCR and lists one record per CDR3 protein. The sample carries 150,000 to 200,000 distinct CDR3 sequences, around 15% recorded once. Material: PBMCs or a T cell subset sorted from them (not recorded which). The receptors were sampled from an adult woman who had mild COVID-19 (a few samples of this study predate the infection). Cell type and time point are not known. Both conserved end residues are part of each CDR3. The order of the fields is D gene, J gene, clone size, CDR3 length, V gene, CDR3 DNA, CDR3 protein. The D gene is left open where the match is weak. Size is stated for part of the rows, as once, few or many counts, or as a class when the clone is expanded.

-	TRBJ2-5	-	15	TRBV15	TGTGCCACCAGCACGGGCCTGACCCCCCAAGAGACCCAGTACTTC	CATSTGLTPQETQYF
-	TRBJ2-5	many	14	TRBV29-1	TGCAGCGTTGAAGATCCGAGGGGCAGGGAGACCCAGTACTTC	CSVEDPRGRETQYF
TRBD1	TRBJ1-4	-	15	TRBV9	TGTGCCAGCAGCCCCCGGGACAGCATCAATGAAAAACTGTTTTTT	CASSPRDSINEKLFF
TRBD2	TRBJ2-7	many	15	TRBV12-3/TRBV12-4	TGTGCCAGCAGTCCATGGACTAGCGCTTCCTACGAGCAGTACTTC	CASSPWTSASYEQYF
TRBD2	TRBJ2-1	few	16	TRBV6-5	TGTGCCAGCAGTTCCCAGAGCGGGAGGACCTACAATGAGCAGTTCTTC	CASSSQSGRTYNEQFF
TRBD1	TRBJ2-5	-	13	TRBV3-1	TGTGCCAGCAGCCGACAGGGCCGAGGGCCCCAGTACTTC	CASSRQGRGPQYF
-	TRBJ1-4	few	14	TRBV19	TGTGCCAGTAGTATTAGGACCCTCGGAGAAAAACTGTTTTTT	CASSIRTLGEKLFF
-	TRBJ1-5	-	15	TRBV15	TGTGCCACCAGCAGGTCCAATGAGGTAGCGGCGCCCCAGCATTTT	CATSRSNEVAAPQHF
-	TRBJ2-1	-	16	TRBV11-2	TGTGCCAGCAGCTTAGCTTTGGGCCCCGCCAATTATGAGCAGTTCTTC	CASSLALGPANYEQFF
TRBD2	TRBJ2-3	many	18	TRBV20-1	TGCAGTGCGCACGCTTTTAGACTAGCGGGAGGGTTAACGGATACGCAGTATTTT	CSAHAFRLAGGLTDTQYF
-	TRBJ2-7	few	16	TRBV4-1	TGCGCCAGCAGCCATGGAGGGATCGGGGGAATTCGCGAGCAGTACTTC	CASSHGGIGGIREQYF
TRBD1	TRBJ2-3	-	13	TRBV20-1	TGCAGTGCTGACAGGGATCTCACAGATACGCAGTATTTT	CSADRDLTDTQYF
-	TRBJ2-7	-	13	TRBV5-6	TGTGCCAGCGTGGGCAGGAGCTCCTACGAGCAGTACTTC	CASVGRSSYEQYF
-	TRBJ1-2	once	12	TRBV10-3	TGTGCCATCGGTACGGATTTCCATGGCTACACCTTC	CAIGTDFHGYTF
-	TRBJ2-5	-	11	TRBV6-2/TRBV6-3	TGTGCCAGCGGACTATCCGAGACCCAGTACTTC	CASGLSETQYF
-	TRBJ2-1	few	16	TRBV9	TGTGCCAGCAGCGTCGGAGCAGGGTCAGAGTTCAATGAGCAGTTCTTC	CASSVGAGSEFNEQFF
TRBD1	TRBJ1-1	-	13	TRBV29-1	TGCAGCGTACGACAGGGCGGGTACACTGAAGCTTTCTTT	CSVRQGGYTEAFF
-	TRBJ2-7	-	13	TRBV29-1	TGCAGCGTTGAAGTAGGGGTTGGCTACGAGCAGTACTTC	CSVEVGVGYEQYF
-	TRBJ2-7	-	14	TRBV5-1	TGCGCCAGCAGCCCCGCTGAACGCAGCTACGAGCAGTACTTC	CASSPAERSYEQYF
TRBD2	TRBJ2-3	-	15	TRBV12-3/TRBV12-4	TGTGCCAGCAGTTTACGCGCGGGGGAGGTAAATACGCAGTATTTT	CASSLRAGEVNTQYF
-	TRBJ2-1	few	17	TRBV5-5	-	CASSVGTGTSGGLPKFF
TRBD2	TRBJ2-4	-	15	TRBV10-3	TGTGCCATCAGTGAGCGGGAGGAGGGCAAAAACATTCAGTACTTC	CAISEREEGKNIQYF
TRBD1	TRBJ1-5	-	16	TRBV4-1	TGCGCCAGCAGCCAATGGCAGGACAGGGGGAATCAGCCCCAGCATTTT	CASSQWQDRGNQPQHF
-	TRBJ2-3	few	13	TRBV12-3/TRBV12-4	TGTGCCACAGGGGTGGCAGGCACAGATACGCAGTATTTT	CATGVAGTDTQYF
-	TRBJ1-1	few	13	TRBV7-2	TGTGCCAGCAGCCCAAGGGCCGGGGCTGAAGCTTTCTTT	CASSPRAGAEAFF
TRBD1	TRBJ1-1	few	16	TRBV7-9	TGTGCCAGCAGCCGATCGGGACAGATAATGAACACTGAAGCTTTCTTT	CASSRSGQIMNTEAFF
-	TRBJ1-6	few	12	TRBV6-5	TGTGCCAGCAGTTATCGGAATTCACCCCTCCACTTT	CASSYRNSPLHF
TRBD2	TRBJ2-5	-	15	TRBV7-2	TGTGCCAGCAGCTTGCGGGAGTGGTTTCAAGAGACCCAGTACTTC	CASSLREWFQETQYF
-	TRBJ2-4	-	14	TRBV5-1	TGCGCCAGCAGCTCAGGGACCGTCGCGGACATTCAGTACTTC	CASSSGTVADIQYF
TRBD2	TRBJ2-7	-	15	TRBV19	TGTGCCAGTAGTTTGACAAGCGGGAGGGCGGGAGAGCAGTACTTC	CASSLTSGRAGEQYF
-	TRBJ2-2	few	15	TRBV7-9	TGTGCCAGCAGCTTCTCTCCGGGGAACACCGGGGAGCTGTTTTTT	CASSFSPGNTGELFF
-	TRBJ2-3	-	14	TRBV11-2	TGTGCCAGCAGGTTTCGGGGCAGCACAGATACGCAGTATTTT	CASRFRGSTDTQYF
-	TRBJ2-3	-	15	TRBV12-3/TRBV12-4	TGTGCCAGCAGTTACAGGAGCTCTAGCACAGATACGCAGTATTTT	CASSYRSSSTDTQYF
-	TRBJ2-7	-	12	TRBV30	TGTGCCTGGAGTAGGGGAGCCTACGAGCAGTACTTC	CAWSRGAYEQYF
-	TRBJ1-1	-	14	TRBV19	TGTGCCAGCTCGAGCTGGGGGACGAACACTGAAGCTTTCTTT	CASSSWGTNTEAFF
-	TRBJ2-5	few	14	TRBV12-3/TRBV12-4	TGTGCCAGCAGTTTCCCGGACGGCCTATCGGCCCAGTACTTC	CASSFPDGLSAQYF
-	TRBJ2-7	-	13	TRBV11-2	TGTGCCAGCAGCTTATCGGGGCCTCCCGAGCAGTACTTC	CASSLSGPPEQYF
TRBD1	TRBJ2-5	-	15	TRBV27	TGTGCCAGCAGCTCGTCCCGGACAGGGACGGAGACCCAGTACTTC	CASSSSRTGTETQYF
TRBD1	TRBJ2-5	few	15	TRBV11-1	TGTGCCAGCAGCAAAGACAGGGTCCGGAGAGAGACCCAGTACTTC	CASSKDRVRRETQYF
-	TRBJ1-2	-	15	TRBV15	TGTGCCACCAGCAGAGATTTCGGGGGTCCCTATGGCTACACCTTC	CATSRDFGGPYGYTF
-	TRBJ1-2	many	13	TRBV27	TGTGCCAGCAAGTCCCTCAGTAACTATGGCTACACCTTC	CASKSLSNYGYTF
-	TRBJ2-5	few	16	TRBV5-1	TGCGCCAGCAGCCCCACCGGATCTTTGGGCCAAGAGACCCAGTACTTC	CASSPTGSLGQETQYF
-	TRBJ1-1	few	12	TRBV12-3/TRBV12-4	TGTGCCAGCAGCCGGGGCCCCTATGAAGCTTTCTTT	CASSRGPYEAFF
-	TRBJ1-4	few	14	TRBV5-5	TGTGCCAGCAGCTTGTCCCTGATTAATGAAAAACTGTTTTTT	CASSLSLINEKLFF
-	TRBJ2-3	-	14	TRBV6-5	TGTGCCACCAAAGCAGAGGGGATCACAGATACGCAGTATTTT	CATKAEGITDTQYF
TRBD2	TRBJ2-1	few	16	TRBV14	TGTGCCAGCAGCCAAGGGAGCGGGGTGAACAACAATGAGCAGTTCTTC	CASSQGSGVNNNEQFF
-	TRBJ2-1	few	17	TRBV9	TGTGCCAGCAGCGCAGGGGTTGGGGGGGCCCGATACAATGAGCAGTTCTTC	CASSAGVGGARYNEQFF
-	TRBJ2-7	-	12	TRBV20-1	TGCAGTGCTAGGTGGCCGGGCCACGAGCAGTACTTC	CSARWPGHEQYF
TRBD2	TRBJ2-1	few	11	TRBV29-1	TGCAGCGCTACGAGCGGGGGTGAGCAGTTCTTC	CSATSGGEQFF
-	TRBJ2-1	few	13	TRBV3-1	TGTGCCAGCAGCCGCGATACCCACAATGAGCAGTTCTTC	CASSRDTHNEQFF
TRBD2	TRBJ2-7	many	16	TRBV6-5	TGTGCCAGCAGTTACTCCTGGAGCGGGAGGGCCTACGAGCAGTACTTC	CASSYSWSGRAYEQYF
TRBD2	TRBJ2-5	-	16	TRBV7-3	TGTGCCAGCAGCTCTCGGACTAGCGGGGGAGGAGAGACCCAGTACTTC	CASSSRTSGGGETQYF
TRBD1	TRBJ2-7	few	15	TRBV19	TGTGCCAGTAGTATTTCCGGGACAGGGTCCTACGAGCAGTACTTC	CASSISGTGSYEQYF